A single sample gave rise to the 18 T cell receptor beta chains below, sequenced in a study of monozygotic twins with cystic fibrosis (dated by TCRdb to about 2021). Library creation used the immunoSEQ multiplex PCR assay. The clones in this table, taken by TCRdb from immuneACCESS, are in-frame only. Not every clone is retained; where verified, under half of the shortfall comes from an unresolved V gene, and the cause of the rest is unknown. Recorded for this sample are about 26,000 clones; around 96% of them occurred a single time. The top ten hold approximately 3% of the sample. Sequencing was performed on blood. The source of these receptors is a girl aged 2-15 years with cystic fibrosis.

The rearrangement joins TRBV18 to TRBJ1-3; possibly TRBD1 for D (6 bases). This CDR3 spans 15 amino acids. Germline V CDR1 and CDR2: KGHSH, LQKENI. The germline V and J ends were trimmed by 3 bases and 3 bases, with 12 bases remaining between them. The CDR3 DNA follows: TGTGCCAGCTCACCTCCGGGGGGCAGTGGAAACACCATATATTTT. Translating gives CASSPPGGSGNTIYF.

The rearrangement joins TRBV27 to TRBJ2-3; D gene unclear. CDR3 length: 13 amino acids. V was shortened by 5 bases and J by 1 base, with 7 bases between the two germline ends. Germline V lookup: CDR1 MNHEY, CDR2 SMNVEV (reference sequence). In nucleotides, the CDR3 is TGTGCCAGCAGTCAGCATGGCACAGATACGCAGTATTTT. This sequence encodes CASSQHGTDTQYF.

A single count supports this clone. The CDR3 region has the DNA TGTGCCAGCAGCCCAAAACTAGCGGGCTCCTACAATGAGCAGTTCTTC. This encodes CASSPKLAGSYNEQFF. The V call is TRBV9, the J call TRBJ2-1; 9 nucleotides align to TRBD2. Trimming at V came to 4 bases and at J to 0 bases, leaving 5 bases not matched to a gene. The CDR3 spans 16 residues. From germline, CDR1 is SGDLS and CDR2 YYNGEE.

The chain uses TRBV6-6 and TRBJ2-1, with D perhaps TRBD2 (6 bases). CDR3 length: 14 residues. V lost 8 bases and J 0 bases, leaving 11 bases between the germline ends. In germline, CDR1 is MNHNY, CDR2 SVGAGI (reference sequence). This chain's CDR3 is CASRSSASYNEQFF. In nucleotides, the CDR3 is TGTGCCAGCCGGTCTAGCGCCTCCTACAATGAGCAGTTCTTC.

J is TRBJ2-7 and V is TRBV30; tentative D call: TRBD1 (5 bases). Trimming pared 5 bases from V and 2 bases from J, leaving 19 bases between. CDR3 size: 15 residues. CDR1 is GTSNPN and CDR2 is SVGIG in the germline V gene (reference sequence). The DNA of the CDR3 is TGTGCCTGGGCCCTTACAGGATCCCTGGCCTACGAGCAGTACTTC. Translation gives CAWALTGSLAYEQYF.

The chain links TRBV4-3 to TRBJ2-4; the match to TRBD1 covers 8 bases. The V gene end was trimmed by 5 bases and the J gene end by 6 bases; junction bases not matched to a gene: 9. The CDR3 loop spans 15 amino acids. From germline, CDR1 is LGHNA and CDR2 YSLEER. For the CDR3, the DNA is TGCGCCAGCAGCACCTCCGGGACAGGTGGAAACATTCAGTACTTC. Protein sequence: CASSTSGTGGNIQYF.

J is TRBJ1-5 and V is TRBV20-1; no clear D. This CDR3 has 9 amino acids. The V gene's germline CDR1 is DFQATT and CDR2 SNEGSKA (reference sequence). The V end was cut by 6 bases, the J end by 10 bases, with 7 bases between. CDR3 loop: CSALQPQHF. The CDR3, as DNA: TGCAGTGCCCTCCAACCCCAGCATTTT.

The chain combines TRBV7-9 with TRBJ2-7; TRBD1 or TRBD2 may be the D gene (5 bases each). V shed 3 bases and J shed 6 bases, with 15 bases lying between them. CDR3 length: 14 residues. Germline V gives CDR1 SEHNR, CDR2 FQNEAQ (reference sequence). The CDR3 nucleotides are TGTGCCAGCAGCTTCCCGGGACGGCCATTCGAGCAGTACTTC. This gives the protein CASSFPGRPFEQYF.

V gene TRBV4-2 combines with J gene TRBJ2-3, with 7 bases that match TRBD2. This CDR3 spans 16 amino acids. Looked up from germline, CDR1 is LGHNA and CDR2 is YNFKEQ. V shed 0 bases and J 3 bases; nucleotides not matched to a gene: 6. CDR3: CASSQEGGVWTDTQYF. DNA of the CDR3: TGTGCCAGCAGCCAAGAGGGAGGGGTTTGGACAGATACGCAGTATTTT.

The CDR3 is CASRDRLDQPQHF. Written as DNA, the CDR3 is TGTGCCAGCAGGGACAGACTAGATCAGCCCCAGCATTTT. The J gene is TRBJ1-5, the V gene TRBV25-1, with D perhaps matching TRBD1 (6 bases). V was pared by 6 bases and J by 5 bases, with 11 bases between. Germline values: CDR1 MGHDK, CDR2 SYGVNS. This CDR3 is 13 amino acids long.

The chain joins TRBV4-2 to TRBJ2-7; a possible D gene is TRBD2 (5 bases). The V end lost 0 bases, the J end lost 3 bases, and 15 bases lay between the germline ends. The CDR3 loop spans 16 amino acids. Germline CDR1 is LGHNA and CDR2 is YNFKEQ. The CDR3 coding sequence is TGTGCCAGCAGCCAAGAGACGGCACTAGGTGGCTACGAGCAGTACTTC. Its protein product is CASSQETALGGYEQYF.

The chain recombines TRBV29-1 with TRBJ1-2; 7 bases are a match to TRBD1. CDR1 is SQVTM, CDR2 ANQGSEA, per germline. This CDR3 is 16 amino acids long. The junction had 14 bases not matched to a gene; V was cut back by 3 bases and J by 4 bases. The DNA for the CDR3 is TGCAGCGTTGATGGGCGAAACAGGGGCTCCTTCTATGGCTACACCTTC. Translating gives CSVDGRNRGSFYGYTF.

This clone has just one count. V gene TRBV27 combines with J gene TRBJ2-2; 9 bases fit TRBD1. The germline V gene encodes CDR1 MNHEY and CDR2 SMNVEV (reference sequence). V lost 2 bases to trimming and J lost 7 bases; unmatched junction nucleotides: 5. This CDR3 has 15 residues. The CDR3 nucleotides are TGTGCCAGCAGTTTACTACAGGGGGCGGGCGGGGAGCTGTTTTTT. This encodes CASSLLQGAGGELFF.

The chain links TRBV25-1 to TRBJ1-3; a possible D gene is TRBD1 (5 bases). The CDR3 covers 13 residues. V gave up 4 bases and J gave up 2 bases, with 6 bases separating them. Germline CDR1 is MGHDK and CDR2 is SYGVNS. The CDR3 spells CASSGGAGNTIYF. Here the CDR3 DNA reads TGTGCCAGCAGTGGAGGGGCTGGAAACACCATATATTTT.

The chain is built from TRBV28 and TRBJ1-5, with a weak D call TRBD1 (5 bases). V lost 6 bases and J 7 bases, leaving 13 bases between the germline ends. Germline CDR1 reads MDHEN; CDR2 reads SYDVKM. The CDR3 spans 13 residues. The CDR3, as DNA: TGTGCCAGCAGCAAAGGGACCCAACAGCCCCAGCATTTT. Translated: CASSKGTQQPQHF.

The gene calls are TRBV5-6 and TRBJ2-3; 8 bases are shared with TRBD2. The V and J ends lost 4 bases and 3 bases, in that order; junction bases with no gene match: 10. The germline CDR1 and CDR2 sequences are SGHDT and YYEEEE. CDR3 size: 16 residues. The CDR3 nucleotides are TGTGCCAGCAGCCTCCCGACTAGCGAGGGAACAGATACGCAGTATTTT. It specifies CASSLPTSEGTDTQYF.

The chain employs TRBV10-2 and TRBJ2-1, with D hard to call. Germline V lookup: CDR1 WSHSY, CDR2 SAAADI. CDR3 size: 13 residues. Trimming pared 8 bases from V and 1 base from J, leaving 9 bases between. CDR3 residues: CASQARSYNEQFF. CDR3 DNA sequence: TGCGCCAGCCAGGCGCGTTCCTACAATGAGCAGTTCTTC.

This clone appeared a single time. The V and J genes are TRBV4-1 and TRBJ2-7; D unresolved. Germline V gives CDR1 MGHRA, CDR2 YSYEKL. CDR3 length: 14 residues. The V end was cut by 1 base, the J end by 4 bases, with 11 bases between. CDR3 sequence (DNA): TGCGCCAGCAGCCAAGGGTCAGGATCTTACGAGCAGTACTTC. Amino acid sequence: CASSQGSGSYEQYF.